This T cell receptor (beta chain) is from a study of blood T cell repertoires in COVID-19. Study-wide context: Sites in the United States, Italy and Spain provided acute and convalescent COVID-19 samples. Sources were T cells, B-cell-depleted T cells, or PBMCs; the material itself was cDNA or gDNA.

Original data processing: How many nucleated cells were present was estimated from reference gene primer amplification. The table came from immunoSEQ multiplex PCR; TCRdb's copy has only in-frame clones and leaves some out. V, J and clone size are those of that table, while D and trimming were read from the DNA. Of some 290,000 clones in the sample, around 89% were seen once. The CDR3 runs to 16 residues. J lost 9 bases, V lost 2 bases, and 11 bases had no gene match. Germline V gene data show CDR1 as SGDLS and CDR2 as YYNGEE. Seattle's cohort entered during active infection and was followed longitudinally.

The TCR originated in a woman in her thirties or forties with COVID-19, enrolled during active disease. This rearrangement joins TRBV9 to TRBJ2-1; 10 bases match TRBD2. Sequenced input: peripheral blood. CDR3 sequence reads: CASSVASSGSTSEQFF. CDR3 nucleotides: TGTGCCAGCAGCGTGGCCTCTAGCGGGAGTACGAGTGAGCAGTTCTTC.